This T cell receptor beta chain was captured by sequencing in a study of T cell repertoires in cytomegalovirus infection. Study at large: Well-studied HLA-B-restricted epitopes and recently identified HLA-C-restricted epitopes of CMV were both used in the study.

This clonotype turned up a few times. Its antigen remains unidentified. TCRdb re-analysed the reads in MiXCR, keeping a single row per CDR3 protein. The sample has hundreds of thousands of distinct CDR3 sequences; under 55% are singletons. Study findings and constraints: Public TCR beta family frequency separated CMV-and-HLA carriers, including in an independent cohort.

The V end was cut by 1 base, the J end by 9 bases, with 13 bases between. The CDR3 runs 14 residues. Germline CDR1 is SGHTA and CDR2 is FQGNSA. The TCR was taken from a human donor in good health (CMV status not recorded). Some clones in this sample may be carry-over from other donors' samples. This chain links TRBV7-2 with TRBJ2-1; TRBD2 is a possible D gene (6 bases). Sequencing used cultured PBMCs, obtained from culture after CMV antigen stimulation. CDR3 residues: CASSLDRESGEQFF. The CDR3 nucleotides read TGTGCCAGCAGCTTAGATCGGGAGTCTGGTGAGCAGTTCTTC.